This T cell receptor beta chain is drawn from a study of T cells after yellow fever vaccination (dated by TCRdb to about 2019). Regarding the research as a whole: The SMART-Seq v4 Ultra Low Input RNA kit was used to prepare libraries from fractions with low cell numbers. To follow T-cell clones before and after both primary and booster YFV17D yellow fever vaccination, bulk TCR alpha and beta repertoires underwent longitudinal sequencing. Two healthy male donors made up the cohort, one aged 18 to 29 years and the other aged 30 to 40 years. Blood was drawn at multiple timepoints before and after primary and secondary immunization, with bulk PBMC replicates and cell subsets isolated. The study at large found these results: Compared with the primary T-cell response, the secondary T-cell response was faster but weaker, reaching its peak on day 5 rather than on day 15. Only a couple of donors were included in the study, so the extent to which the findings can be generalized is limited. FACS-sorted repertoires could contain abundant contaminating clonotypes from the bulk population, so computational filtering was required. A small fraction of clonotypes appeared in both the CD4 and CD8 compartments, likely as a result of convergent recombination. Most clones expanded after primary vaccination were re-detected after the booster (just under 97% of CD4 and 80% to 90% of CD8), suggesting broad memory maintenance.

Taken with the paper, the label for treatment or condition translates to: live attenuated yellow fever vaccine strain. At each blood-draw timepoint, two biological replicates of bulk PBMCs were collected. PBMCs were isolated from peripheral blood using a standard Ficoll-Paque protocol. TriZol was used to extract RNA from bulk PBMCs, from CD4 and CD8 fractions, and from dextramer-positive and dextramer-negative fractions. Synthesis of TCR cDNA relied on 5'RACE template switching, a step that introduced a universal primer site along with unique molecular identifiers. Priming for cDNA synthesis came from both the TCR alpha and TCR beta constant segments. Library amplification involved two PCR steps, and the second step added sample barcodes and sequencing adapters. Sequencing of the libraries was done on either Illumina HiSeq 2500 (2x100 bp) or NovaSeq (2x150 bp). As for how the authors treated the data: Demultiplexing of reads and collapsing into UMI consensus sequences were performed with MIGEC, and V(D)J alignment was carried out with MiXCR. Vaccine-responding clonotypes were defined with edgeR using replicate PBMC samples, requiring FDR below 0.01 and a log2 fold change above 5 up to day 15. Each bulk clonotype received a CD4 or CD8 identity based on whether the sequenced CD4 or CD8 repertoire contained that clonotype at higher abundance. TCRdb reprocessing: public reads trimmed at Q25 with fastp, clones called with MiXCR, in-frame beta chains kept. One record per CDR3 amino acid sequence lists the most common genes and DNA. The V and J calls here are based on TCRdb, not the publication. The sample table lists approximately 600,000 distinct CDR3 sequences, 9% to 15% of them with a count of one. Clones ranked in the top ten supply 14% to 15% of the sample.

This clonotype came up a few times. Its antigen remains undetermined. One base away there is no much larger clone; base qualities are not given. CDR3 length: 17 amino acids, cysteine to phenylalanine. CDR3 DNA only is kept here, 51 bases in frame from base 1. The germline V gene (reference sequence) sets CDR1 to GTSNPN and CDR2 to SVGIG. The germline V end is reduced by 2 bases and the J end by 1 base; junction bases left unmatched: 4. The V gene is TRBV30 and the J gene is TRBJ2-6; the junction holds 11 bases that match TRBD1. The sample was PBMCs, taken on the day of the yellow fever booster vaccination. This receptor was obtained from a man aged 25 to 40 who received the YFV17D yellow fever vaccine. The DNA is as follows: TGTGCCTGGAGTTGGGACAGGGGGGCTTCTGGGGCCAACGTCCTGACTTTC. The resulting protein is CAWSWDRGASGANVLTF.